This T cell receptor beta chain was recovered during a study of T cells in Graves' hyperthyroidism and ophthalmopathy. Using RNA transcripts as the source, TCR beta CDR3 regions were amplified. RT-PCR in the first round (using the HTBI primer set) targeted the TCR CDR3. MiXCR was run by TCRdb on the multiplex PCR reads, yielding one entry per CDR3 protein. The data contain 750,000 to 950,000 distinct CDR3 sequences, approximately 40% of them singletons. Clinical symptoms, serum thyroxine and TRAb, thyroid ultrasound and orbital computed tomography together formed the diagnostic basis. Study-wide results and limits: Also found in blood were most expanded thyroid clonotypes above 0.001. Patients with ophthalmopathy were separated from those with stable hyperthyroidism by a 13 V-J model.

About this clonotype: Antigen unknown.

V trimming: 0 bases; J trimming: 4 bases; junction bases outside the gene matches: 4. Germline CDR1 SGDLS, CDR2 YYNGEE. The CDR3 is 14 amino acids. The sequencing input was blood. The chain carries TRBV9 and TRBJ2-7; 7 bases line up with TRBD1. This TCR was sampled from a man aged 18 to 30 with Graves' hyperthyroidism. The CDR3 loop is CASSVDGRGYEQYF. CDR3 DNA sequence: TGTGCCAGCAGCGTAGATGGCAGGGGGTACGAGCAGTACTTC.